The source of this T cell receptor beta chain is a study of blood T cell repertoires in COVID-19 (TCRdb year 2020). The study in broad terms: The collaborator samples originated in the United States, Italy and Spain and spanned the acute and convalescent phases of COVID-19. Where HLA class I and class II types were available, the types were taken from metadata supplied by the sample provider, not from assay-based typing. The material from the prospective study consisted of cDNA or gDNA derived from T cells, B-cell-depleted T cells, or PBMCs. Subjects who had been exposed to COVID-19, were actively infected with it, or had recovered from it provided the deeply sampled blood TCRbeta repertoires that made up the dataset. The repertoires were released in a freely available public database intended as a resource for research on the immune response to SARS-CoV-2. The samples were drawn from the first 160 participants of the ongoing ImmuneRACE study and from 950 to 1,500 subjects provided by 6 global collaborators. The sample metadata nearly always contained a de-identified subject ID, COVID-19 status, age in years and sex. Overall study results and their limits: The quantity of clinical and demographic metadata differed by source and by participant and was supplied without curation.

TCRbeta CDR3 regions were amplified from genomic DNA using the immunoSEQ Assay, a bias-controlled multiplex PCR. The authors' analysis ran thus. Nucleated cell counts per sample were estimated from amplification of reference gene primers within the assay. To quantify the absolute abundance of each unique TCRbeta CDR3 rearrangement, sequence reads were collapsed and filtered. For each sample, productive Simpson clonality was calculated as the square root of Simpson's diversity index across productive rearrangements. In its TCRdb copy, this immuneACCESS table keeps in-frame sequences only and misses some clones. Where compared with another copy, unresolved V genes explain less than half of these, and the others have no known cause. That table is the source of V, J and clone size, and D and trimming were worked out from the DNA. This sample gives over 150,000 clones in total; roughly 73% of them show up just once. Jointly, the top ten make up 2.8% of the sample.

Whole blood was collected in K2EDTA tubes by collaborating institutions according to the institutions' own protocols. For TCRbeta analysis, collaborators shipped samples as frozen whole blood, isolated PBMCs, or DNA extracted from either of those sample types. The sample holds a few counts of this clone. Its cognate antigen has yet to be identified. Within one base of it there is no much larger clone, and no base qualities were kept. From cysteine to phenylalanine, the CDR3 is 15 amino acids long. The only DNA kept is the CDR3, 45 bases in frame from the first base. As encoded in the germline V gene (reference sequence), CDR1 is SGHNT while CDR2 is YYREEE. V trim: 3 bases; J trim: 2 bases; unmatched bases: 4.

The sequence derives from a man between 70 and 80 years old with acute or convalescent COVID-19. Source material: peripheral blood. In this chain, TRBV5-4 is recombined with TRBJ2-7, with TRBD2 matching 11 junction bases. The nucleotide sequence is TGTGCCAGCAGCTCGGTTAGCGGGAGGGCCTACGAGCAGTACTTC. The translation is CASSSVSGRAYEQYF.